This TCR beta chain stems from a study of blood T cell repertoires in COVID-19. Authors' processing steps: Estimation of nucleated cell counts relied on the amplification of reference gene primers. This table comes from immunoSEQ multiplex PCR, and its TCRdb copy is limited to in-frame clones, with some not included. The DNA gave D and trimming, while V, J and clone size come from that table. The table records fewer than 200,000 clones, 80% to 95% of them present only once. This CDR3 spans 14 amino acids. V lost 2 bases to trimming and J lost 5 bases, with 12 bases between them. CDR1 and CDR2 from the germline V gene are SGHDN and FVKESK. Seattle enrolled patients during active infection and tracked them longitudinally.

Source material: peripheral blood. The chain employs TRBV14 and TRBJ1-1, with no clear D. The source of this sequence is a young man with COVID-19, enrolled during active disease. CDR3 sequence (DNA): TGTGCCAGCAGCCAACGGAGAGGTCGGACTGAAGCTTTCTTT. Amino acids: CASSQRRGRTEAFF.